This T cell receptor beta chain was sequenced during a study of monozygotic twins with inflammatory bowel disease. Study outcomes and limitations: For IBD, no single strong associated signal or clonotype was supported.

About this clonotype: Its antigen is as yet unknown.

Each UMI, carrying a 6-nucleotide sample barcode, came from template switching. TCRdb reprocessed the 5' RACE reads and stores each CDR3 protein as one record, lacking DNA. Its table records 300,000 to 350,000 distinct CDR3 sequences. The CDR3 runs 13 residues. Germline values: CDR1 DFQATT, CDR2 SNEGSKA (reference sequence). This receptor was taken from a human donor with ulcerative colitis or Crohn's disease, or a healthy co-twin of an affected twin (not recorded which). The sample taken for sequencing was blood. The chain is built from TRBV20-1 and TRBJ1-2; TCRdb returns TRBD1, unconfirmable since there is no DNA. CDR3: CSATTVGGYGYTF.